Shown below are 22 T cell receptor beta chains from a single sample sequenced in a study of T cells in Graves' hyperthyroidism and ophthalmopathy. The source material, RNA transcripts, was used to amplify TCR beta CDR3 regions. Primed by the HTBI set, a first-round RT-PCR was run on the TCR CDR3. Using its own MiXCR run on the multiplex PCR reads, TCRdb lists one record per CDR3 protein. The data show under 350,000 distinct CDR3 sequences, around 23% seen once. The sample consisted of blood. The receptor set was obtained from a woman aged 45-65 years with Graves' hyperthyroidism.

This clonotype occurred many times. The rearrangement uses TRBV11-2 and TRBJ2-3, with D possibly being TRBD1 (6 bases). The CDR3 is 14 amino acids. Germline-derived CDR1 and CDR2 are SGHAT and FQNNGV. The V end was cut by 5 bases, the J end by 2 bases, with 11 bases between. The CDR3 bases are TGTGCCAGCAGCAACAGGGATCTCACAGATACGCAGTATTTT. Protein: CASSNRDLTDTQYF.

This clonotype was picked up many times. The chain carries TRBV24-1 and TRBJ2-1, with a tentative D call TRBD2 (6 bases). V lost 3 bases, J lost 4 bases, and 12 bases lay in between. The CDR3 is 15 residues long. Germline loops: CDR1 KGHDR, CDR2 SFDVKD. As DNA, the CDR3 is TGTGCCACCAGTGATAGGCGGGAATATTACAATGAGCAGTTCTTC. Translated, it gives CATSDRREYYNEQFF.

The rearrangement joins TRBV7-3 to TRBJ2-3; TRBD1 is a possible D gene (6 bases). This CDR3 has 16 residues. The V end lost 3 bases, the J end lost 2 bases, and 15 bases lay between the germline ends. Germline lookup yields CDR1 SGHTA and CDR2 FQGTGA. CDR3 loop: CASSLAPGHPTDTQYF. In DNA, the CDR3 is TGTGCCAGCAGCTTGGCCCCGGGACACCCCACAGATACGCAGTATTTT.

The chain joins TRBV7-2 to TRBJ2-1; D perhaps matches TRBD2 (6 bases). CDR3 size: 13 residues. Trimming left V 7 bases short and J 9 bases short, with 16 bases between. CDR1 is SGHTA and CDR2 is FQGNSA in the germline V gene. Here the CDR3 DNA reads TGTGCCAGCACCTGGGACTCGGGGCGTGAGCAGTTCTTC. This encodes CASTWDSGREQFF.

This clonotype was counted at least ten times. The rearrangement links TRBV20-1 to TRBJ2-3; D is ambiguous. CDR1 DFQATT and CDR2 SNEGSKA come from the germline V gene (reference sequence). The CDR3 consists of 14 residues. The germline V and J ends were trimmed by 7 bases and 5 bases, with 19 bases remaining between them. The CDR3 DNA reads TGCAGTGTTATCCCCGGTGGGGTGGGAGATACGCAGTATTTT. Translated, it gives CSVIPGGVGDTQYF.

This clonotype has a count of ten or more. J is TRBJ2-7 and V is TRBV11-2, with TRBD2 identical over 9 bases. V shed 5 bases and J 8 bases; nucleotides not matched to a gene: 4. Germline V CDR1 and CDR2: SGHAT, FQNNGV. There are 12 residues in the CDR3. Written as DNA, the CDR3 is TGTGCCAGCAGCGCGGGAGGGCCGAAGCAGTACTTC. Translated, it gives CASSAGGPKQYF.

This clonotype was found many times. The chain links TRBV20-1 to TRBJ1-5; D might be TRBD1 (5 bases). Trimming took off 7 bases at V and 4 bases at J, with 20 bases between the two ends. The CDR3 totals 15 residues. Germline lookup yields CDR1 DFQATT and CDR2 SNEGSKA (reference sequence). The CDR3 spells CSGVGGKRGNQPQHF. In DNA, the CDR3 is TGCAGTGGGGTGGGAGGGAAGCGGGGGAATCAGCCCCAGCATTTT.

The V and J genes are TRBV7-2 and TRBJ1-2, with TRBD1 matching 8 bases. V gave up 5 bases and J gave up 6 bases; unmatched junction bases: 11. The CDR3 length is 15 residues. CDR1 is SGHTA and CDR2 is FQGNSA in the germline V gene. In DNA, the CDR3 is TGTGCCAGCAGCATAAGACAGGGGAGCTCTGATGGCTACACCTTC. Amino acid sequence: CASSIRQGSSDGYTF. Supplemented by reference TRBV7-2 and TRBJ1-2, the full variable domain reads GAGVSQSPSNKVTEKGKDVELRCDPISGHTALYWYRQSLGQGLEFLIYFQGNSAPDKSGLPSDRFSAERTGGSVSTLTIQRTQQEDSAVYLCASSIRQGSSDGYTFGSGTRLTVV.

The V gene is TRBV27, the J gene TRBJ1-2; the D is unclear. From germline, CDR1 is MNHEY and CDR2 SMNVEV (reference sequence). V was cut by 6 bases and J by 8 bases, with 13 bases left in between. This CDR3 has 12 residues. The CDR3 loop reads CASRGILGGYTF. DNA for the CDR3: TGTGCCAGCAGGGGGATCTTGGGGGGCTACACCTTC.

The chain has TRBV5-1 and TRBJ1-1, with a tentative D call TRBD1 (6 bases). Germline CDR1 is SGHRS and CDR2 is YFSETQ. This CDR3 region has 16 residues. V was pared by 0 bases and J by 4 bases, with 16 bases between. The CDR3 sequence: CASSLEATGPATEAFF. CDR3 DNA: TGCGCCAGCAGCTTGGAGGCGACAGGACCAGCCACTGAAGCTTTCTTT. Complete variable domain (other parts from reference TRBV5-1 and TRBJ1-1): KAGVTQTPRYLIKTRGQQVTLSCSPISGHRSVSWYQQTPGQGLQFLFEYFSETQRNKGNFPGRFSGRQFSNSRSEMNVSTLELGDSALYLCASSLEATGPATEAFFGQGTRLTVV.

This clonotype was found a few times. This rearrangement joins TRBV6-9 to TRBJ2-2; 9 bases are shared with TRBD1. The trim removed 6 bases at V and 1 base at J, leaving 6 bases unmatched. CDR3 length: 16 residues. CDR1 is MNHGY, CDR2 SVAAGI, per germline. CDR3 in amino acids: CASRYRGRGNTGELFF. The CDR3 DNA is TGTGCCAGCAGATACAGGGGGCGGGGGAACACCGGGGAGCTGTTTTTT.

The CDR3 coding sequence is TGTGCCAGCACGTTCGCGGGGGGCAACACCGGGGAGCTGTTTTTT. This gives the protein CASTFAGGNTGELFF. This chain links TRBV2 with TRBJ2-2, with 8 bases matching TRBD2. There are 15 residues in the CDR3. Germline V gene sequence: CDR1 SNHLY, CDR2 FYNNEI. V was clipped by 7 bases and J by 2 bases; unmatched bases: 6. Drawing the rest from reference TRBV2 and TRBJ2-2, the complete variable domain is EPEVTQTPSHQVTQMGQEVILRCVPISNHLYFYWYRQILGQKVEFLVSFYNNEISEKSEIFDDQFSVERPDGSNFTLKIRSTKLEDSAMYFCASTFAGGNTGELFFGEGSRLTVL.

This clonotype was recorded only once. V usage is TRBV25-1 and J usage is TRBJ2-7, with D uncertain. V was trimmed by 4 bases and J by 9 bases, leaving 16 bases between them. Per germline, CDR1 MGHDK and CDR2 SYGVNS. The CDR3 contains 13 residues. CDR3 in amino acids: CASSAPYQLRQYF. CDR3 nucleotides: TGTGCCAGCAGTGCCCCGTACCAACTACGGCAGTACTTC.

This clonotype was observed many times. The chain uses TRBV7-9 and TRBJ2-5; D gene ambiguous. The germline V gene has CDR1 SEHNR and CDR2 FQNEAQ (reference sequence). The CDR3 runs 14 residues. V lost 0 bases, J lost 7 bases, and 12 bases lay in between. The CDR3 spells CASSLALATGTQYF. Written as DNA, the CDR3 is TGTGCCAGCAGCTTAGCGCTCGCTACCGGGACCCAGTACTTC.

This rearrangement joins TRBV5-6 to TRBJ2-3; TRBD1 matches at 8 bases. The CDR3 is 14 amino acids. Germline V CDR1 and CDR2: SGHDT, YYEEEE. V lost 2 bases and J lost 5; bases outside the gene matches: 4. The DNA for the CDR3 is TGTGCCAGCAGCTTACAGGGGGTTGAAGATACGCAGTATTTT. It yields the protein CASSLQGVEDTQYF. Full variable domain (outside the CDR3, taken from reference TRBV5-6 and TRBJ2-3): DAGVTQSPTHLIKTRGQQVTLRCSPKSGHDTVSWYQQALGQGPQFIFQYYEEEERQRGNFPDRFSGHQFPNYSSELNVNALLLGDSALYLCASSLQGVEDTQYFGPGTRLTVL.

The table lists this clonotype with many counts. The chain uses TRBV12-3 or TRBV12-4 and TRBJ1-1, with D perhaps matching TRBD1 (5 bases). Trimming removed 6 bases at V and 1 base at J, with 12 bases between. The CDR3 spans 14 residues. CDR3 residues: CASSLGGWNTEAFF. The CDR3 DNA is TGTGCCAGCAGCCTCGGGGGATGGAACACTGAAGCTTTCTTT.

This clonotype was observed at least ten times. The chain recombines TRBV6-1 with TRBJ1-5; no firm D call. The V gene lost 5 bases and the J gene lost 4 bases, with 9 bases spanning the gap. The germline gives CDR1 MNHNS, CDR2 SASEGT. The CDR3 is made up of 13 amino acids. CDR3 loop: CASSFDLNQPQHF. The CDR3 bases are TGTGCCAGCAGTTTTGACCTTAATCAGCCCCAGCATTTT.

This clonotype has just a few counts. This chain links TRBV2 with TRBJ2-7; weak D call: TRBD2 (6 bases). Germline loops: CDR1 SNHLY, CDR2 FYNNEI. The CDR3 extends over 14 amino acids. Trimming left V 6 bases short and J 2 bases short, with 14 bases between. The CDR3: CASRLAETTYEQYF. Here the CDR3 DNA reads TGTGCCAGCAGATTAGCGGAAACGACCTACGAGCAGTACTTC.

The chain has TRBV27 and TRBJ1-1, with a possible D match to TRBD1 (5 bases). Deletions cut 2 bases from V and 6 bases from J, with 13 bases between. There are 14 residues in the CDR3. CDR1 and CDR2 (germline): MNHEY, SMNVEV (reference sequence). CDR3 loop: CASSLNHMGPEAFF. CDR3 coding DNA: TGTGCCAGCAGTTTAAATCACATGGGGCCTGAAGCTTTCTTT.

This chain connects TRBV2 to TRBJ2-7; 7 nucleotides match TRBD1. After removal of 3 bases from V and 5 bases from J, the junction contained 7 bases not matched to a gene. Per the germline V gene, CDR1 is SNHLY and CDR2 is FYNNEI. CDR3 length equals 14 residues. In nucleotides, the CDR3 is TGTGCCAGCAGTGACGACAGGGCAAGGAACGAGCAGTACTTC. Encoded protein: CASSDDRARNEQYF. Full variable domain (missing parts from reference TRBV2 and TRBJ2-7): EPEVTQTPSHQVTQMGQEVILRCVPISNHLYFYWYRQILGQKVEFLVSFYNNEISEKSEIFDDQFSVERPDGSNFTLKIRSTKLEDSAMYFCASSDDRARNEQYFGPGTRLTVT.

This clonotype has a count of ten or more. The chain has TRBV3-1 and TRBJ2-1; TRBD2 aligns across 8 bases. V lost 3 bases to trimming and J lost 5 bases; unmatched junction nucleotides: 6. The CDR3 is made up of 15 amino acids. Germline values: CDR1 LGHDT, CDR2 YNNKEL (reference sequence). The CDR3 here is CASSQGPTSDNEQFF. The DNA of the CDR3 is TGTGCCAGCAGCCAGGGGCCGACTAGCGACAATGAGCAGTTCTTC.

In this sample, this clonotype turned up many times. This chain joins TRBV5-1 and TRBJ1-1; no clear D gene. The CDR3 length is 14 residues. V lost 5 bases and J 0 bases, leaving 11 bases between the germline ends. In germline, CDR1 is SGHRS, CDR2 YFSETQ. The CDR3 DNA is TGCGCCAGCAGTCTTAAGAAAATGAACACTGAAGCTTTCTTT. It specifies CASSLKKMNTEAFF.